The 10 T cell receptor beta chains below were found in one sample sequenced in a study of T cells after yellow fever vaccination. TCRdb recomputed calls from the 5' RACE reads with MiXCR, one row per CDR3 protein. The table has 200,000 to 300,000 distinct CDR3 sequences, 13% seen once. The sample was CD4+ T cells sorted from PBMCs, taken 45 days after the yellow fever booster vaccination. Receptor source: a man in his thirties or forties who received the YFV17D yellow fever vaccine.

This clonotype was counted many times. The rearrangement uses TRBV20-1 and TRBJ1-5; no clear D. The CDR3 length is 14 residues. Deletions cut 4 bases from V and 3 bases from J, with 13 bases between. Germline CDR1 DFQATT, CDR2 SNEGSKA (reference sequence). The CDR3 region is CSATNRANNQPQHF. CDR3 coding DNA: TGCAGTGCTACCAACCGGGCAAACAATCAGCCCCAGCATTTT.

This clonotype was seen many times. The CDR3 is CASSLGDRATGELFF. The CDR3 DNA is TGCGCCAGCAGCTTGGGAGACCGTGCCACCGGGGAGCTGTTTTTT. The V and J genes are TRBV5-1 and TRBJ2-2; D call uncertain. The V gene's germline CDR1 is SGHRS and CDR2 YFSETQ. The CDR3 is 15 amino acids. Between the trimmed V and J ends, which lost 0 bases and 4 bases, there was a span of 10 bases.

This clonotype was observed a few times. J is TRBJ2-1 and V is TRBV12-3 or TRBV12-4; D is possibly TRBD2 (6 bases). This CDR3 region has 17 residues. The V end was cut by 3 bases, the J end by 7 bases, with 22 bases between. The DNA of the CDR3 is TGTGCCAGCAGTTTGGGAGTCACTAGCCGCTTGGGTAATGAGCAGTTCTTC. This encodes CASSLGVTSRLGNEQFF.

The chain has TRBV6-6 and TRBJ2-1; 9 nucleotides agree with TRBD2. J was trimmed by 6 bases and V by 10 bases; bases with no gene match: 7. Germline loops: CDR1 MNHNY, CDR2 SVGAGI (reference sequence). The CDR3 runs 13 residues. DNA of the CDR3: TGTGCCACCCTTAGCGGGAGTAGCAATGAGCAGTTCTTC. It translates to CATLSGSSNEQFF.

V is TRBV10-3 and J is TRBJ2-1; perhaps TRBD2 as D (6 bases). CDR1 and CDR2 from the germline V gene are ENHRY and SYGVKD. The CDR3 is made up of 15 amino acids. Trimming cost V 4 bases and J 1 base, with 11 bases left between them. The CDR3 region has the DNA TGTGCCATCAGTGGCGGGGCCATTTCCTACAATGAGCAGTTCTTC. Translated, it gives CAISGGAISYNEQFF.

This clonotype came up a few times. As DNA, the CDR3 is TGCAGTGCTAGAGTTGGGGCGAACACCGGGGAGCTGTTTTTT. Translating gives CSARVGANTGELFF. V and J are TRBV20-1 and TRBJ2-2, with D hard to call. Trimming cost V 1 base and J 0 bases, with 6 bases left between them. The V gene's germline CDR1 is DFQATT and CDR2 SNEGSKA (reference sequence). There are 14 residues in the CDR3.

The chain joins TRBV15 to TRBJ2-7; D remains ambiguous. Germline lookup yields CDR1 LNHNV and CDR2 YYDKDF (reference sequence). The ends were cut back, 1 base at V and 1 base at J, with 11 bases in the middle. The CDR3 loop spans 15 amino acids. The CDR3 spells CATSRAVPPSYEQYF. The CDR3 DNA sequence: TGTGCCACCAGCAGAGCGGTACCTCCTTCCTACGAGCAGTACTTC.

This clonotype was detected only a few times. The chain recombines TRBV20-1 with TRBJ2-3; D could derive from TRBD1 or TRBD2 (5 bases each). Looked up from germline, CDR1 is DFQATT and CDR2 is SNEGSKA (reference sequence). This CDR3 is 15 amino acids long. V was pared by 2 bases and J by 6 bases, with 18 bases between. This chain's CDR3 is CSARKGPTVGDTQYF. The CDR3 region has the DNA TGCAGTGCTAGAAAGGGACCCACGGTCGGGGATACGCAGTATTTT.

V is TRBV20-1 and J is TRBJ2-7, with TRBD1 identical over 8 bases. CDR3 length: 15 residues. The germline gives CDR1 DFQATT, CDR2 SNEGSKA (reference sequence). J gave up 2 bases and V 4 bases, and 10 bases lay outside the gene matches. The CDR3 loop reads CSATPGGSGTYEQYF. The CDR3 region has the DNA TGCAGTGCTACCCCAGGGGGCAGCGGTACCTACGAGCAGTACTTC.

The CDR3 loop reads CASSLLLSGTARNNEQFF. As DNA, the CDR3 is TGTGCCAGCAGTTTACTATTAAGTGGGACAGCACGGAACAATGAGCAGTTCTTC. The chain has TRBV27 and TRBJ2-1; TRBD1 matches 7 bases. This CDR3 is 18 amino acids long. The V gene's germline CDR1 is MNHEY and CDR2 SMNVEV (reference sequence). Unmatched junction bases numbered 15, after V lost 2 bases and J lost 5 bases.